The rows below give T cell receptor beta chains drawn from one sample of a study of cytomegalovirus exposure and HLA in healthy donors. The table came from immunoSEQ multiplex PCR; TCRdb's copy has only in-frame clones and leaves some out. The profile shows about 200,000 clones, approximately 82% of them singletons. The sequencing input was PBMCs. Every receptor here comes from a man aged 35 to 55 in good health and CMV-seropositive. Both conserved end residues are part of each CDR3. A D gene is named only where the DNA matches it firmly. Not every row has a clone size; where given, it reads once, few, many or a size class.

V: TRBV25-1; size: -; D: TRBD1; J: TRBJ1-6; CDR3: CASSELKGAASPLHF; DNA: TGTGCCAGCAGTGAATTAAAGGGGGCGGCTTCACCCCTCCACTTT
V: TRBV28; size: -; D: TRBD1; J: TRBJ2-7; CDR3: CASTVWGQGTYEQYF; DNA: TGTGCCAGCACCGTCTGGGGACAGGGAACCTACGAGCAGTACTTC
V: TRBV28; size: -; D: TRBD1; J: TRBJ1-5; CDR3: CASSLWTGQGGNQPQHF; DNA: TGTGCCAGCAGTTTATGGACCGGACAGGGCGGCAATCAGCCCCAGCATTTT
V: TRBV19; size: -; D: TRBD1; J: TRBJ1-5; CDR3: CASKTTGGRQPQHF; DNA: TGTGCCAGTAAAACGACAGGGGGCAGGCAGCCCCAGCATTTT
V: TRBV2; size: few; D: TRBD1; J: TRBJ1-1; CDR3: CASRDQTGSTEAFF; DNA: TGTGCCAGCAGGGACCAGACAGGGAGCACTGAAGCTTTCTTT
V: TRBV27; size: -; D: TRBD1; J: TRBJ1-4; CDR3: CASRPGGAGEKLFF; DNA: TGTGCCAGCAGACCAGGGGGCGCGGGTGAAAAACTGTTTTTT
V: TRBV30; size: -; D: TRBD2; J: TRBJ2-7; CDR3: CADSGGPYEQYF; DNA: TGTGCCGATAGCGGGGGACCCTACGAGCAGTACTTC
V: TRBV28; size: -; D: TRBD2; J: TRBJ2-1; CDR3: CASSPRGLAGAYNEQFF; DNA: TGTGCCAGCAGTCCCCGGGGGCTAGCGGGAGCGTACAATGAGCAGTTCTTC
V: TRBV29-1; size: -; D: TRBD2; J: TRBJ2-1; CDR3: CSVFPSGYNEQFF; DNA: TGCAGCGTTTTCCCTAGCGGGTACAATGAGCAGTTCTTC
V: TRBV7-7; size: -; D: TRBD2; J: TRBJ2-1; CDR3: CASSPLPGLAGAASYNEQFF; DNA: TGTGCCAGCAGCCCCCTTCCGGGACTAGCGGGAGCGGCGTCCTACAATGAGCAGTTCTTC
V: TRBV5-1; size: -; D: TRBD2; J: TRBJ2-5; CDR3: CASMGLAQETQYF; DNA: TGCGCCAGTATGGGACTAGCTCAAGAGACCCAGTACTTC
V: TRBV7-3; size: -; D: TRBD1; J: TRBJ2-1; CDR3: CASSPEPGQGHEQFF; DNA: TGTGCCAGCAGTCCCGAGCCGGGACAGGGACATGAGCAGTTCTTC
V: TRBV27; size: once; D: -; J: TRBJ1-2; CDR3: CASSLGGALGGYTF; DNA: TGTGCCAGCAGTTTAGGAGGGGCCCTGGGAGGCTACACCTTC
V: TRBV7-6; size: -; D: TRBD2; J: TRBJ2-1; CDR3: CASSSGGASGRREQFF; DNA: TGTGCCAGCAGCTCAGGAGGTGCTAGCGGGAGAAGAGAGCAGTTCTTC
V: TRBV30; size: -; D: -; J: TRBJ2-5; CDR3: CAGGGLYQETQYF; DNA: TGTGCCGGGGGGGGCCTGTACCAAGAGACCCAGTACTTC
V: TRBV5-4; size: -; D: TRBD1; J: TRBJ2-7; CDR3: CASRDRGRVDEQYF; DNA: TGTGCCAGCCGGGACAGGGGGCGCGTCGACGAGCAGTACTTC
V: TRBV7-9; size: -; D: TRBD1; J: TRBJ2-3; CDR3: CASSPRTGSTDTQYF; DNA: TGTGCCAGCAGCCCGAGGACAGGGAGCACAGATACGCAGTATTTT
V: TRBV29-1; size: -; D: -; J: TRBJ2-1; CDR3: CSVVQGGGGEQFF; DNA: TGCAGCGTTGTACAGGGGGGAGGGGGGGAGCAGTTCTTC
V: TRBV6-1; size: -; D: -; J: TRBJ2-7; CDR3: CASSDTPVGLSNYEQYF; DNA: TGTGCCAGCAGTGATACCCCGGTTGGACTCTCAAACTACGAGCAGTACTTC
V: TRBV29-1; size: few; D: TRBD2; J: TRBJ2-7; CDR3: CSVGLARGYEQYF; DNA: TGCAGCGTGGGACTAGCCCGGGGCTACGAGCAGTACTTC
V: TRBV9; size: -; D: TRBD2; J: TRBJ2-1; CDR3: CASSPGTSGYNEQFF; DNA: TGTGCCAGCAGCCCTGGGACTAGCGGCTACAATGAGCAGTTCTTC
V: TRBV18; size: -; D: TRBD2; J: TRBJ2-7; CDR3: CASSPAGGDEQYF; DNA: TGTGCCAGCTCCCCAGCCGGGGGGGACGAGCAGTACTTC
V: TRBV27; size: -; D: -; J: TRBJ1-1; CDR3: CASSSDGGNTEAFF; DNA: TGTGCCAGCAGTTCAGATGGGGGCAACACTGAAGCTTTCTTT
V: TRBV29-1; size: -; D: -; J: TRBJ1-1; CDR3: CSVGEGSGTEAFF; DNA: TGCAGCGTTGGGGAGGGGTCGGGCACTGAAGCTTTCTTT
V: TRBV27; size: -; D: TRBD2; J: TRBJ2-5; CDR3: CASSPRTGPLAGEETQYF; DNA: TGTGCCAGCAGTCCACGGACAGGGCCACTAGCGGGAGAAGAGACCCAGTACTTC
V: TRBV28; size: -; D: -; J: TRBJ1-1; CDR3: CASSHRGGGTEAFF; DNA: TGTGCCAGCAGTCACCGGGGCGGAGGGACTGAAGCTTTCTTT
V: TRBV7-9; size: -; D: TRBD1; J: TRBJ1-1; CDR3: CSSSPRQGMNTEAFF; DNA: TGTTCCAGCAGCCCTAGACAGGGGATGAACACTGAAGCTTTCTTT
V: TRBV5-4; size: -; D: TRBD1; J: TRBJ2-3; CDR3: CASSRGGEVTDTQYF; DNA: TGTGCCAGCAGCCGAGGGGGCGAGGTAACAGATACGCAGTATTTT
V: TRBV6-5; size: -; D: -; J: TRBJ1-5; CDR3: CASSYGQGNQPQHF; DNA: TGTGCCAGCAGTTACGGGCAGGGGAATCAGCCCCAGCATTTT
V: TRBV5-1; size: once; D: -; J: TRBJ1-4; CDR3: CASRMAGLPEELFF; DNA: TGCGCCAGCAGGATGGCGGGACTCCCTGAGGAACTGTTTTTT
V: TRBV28; size: once; D: TRBD1; J: TRBJ1-3; CDR3: CASSPTIRRQGNSGNTIYF; DNA: TGTGCCAGCAGTCCCACAATACGAAGACAGGGCAACTCTGGAAACACCATATATTTT
V: TRBV19; size: -; D: TRBD1; J: TRBJ2-7; CDR3: CASRRDRGSYEQYF; DNA: TGTGCCAGTCGCCGGGACAGGGGCTCCTACGAGCAGTACTTC
V: TRBV7-2; size: -; D: TRBD1; J: TRBJ1-1; CDR3: CASSLAGTGSGTEAFF; DNA: TGTGCCAGCAGCTTAGCCGGGACAGGTAGCGGCACTGAAGCTTTCTTT
V: TRBV28; size: -; D: TRBD1; J: TRBJ1-1; CDR3: CASSLGTGTEAFF; DNA: TGTGCCAGCAGTCTAGGGACAGGGACTGAAGCTTTCTTT
V: TRBV27; size: -; D: TRBD1; J: TRBJ2-7; CDR3: CASSLTGASSYEQYF; DNA: TGTGCCAGCAGTTTAACAGGGGCCAGCTCCTACGAGCAGTACTTC
V: TRBV5-1; size: -; D: -; J: TRBJ2-7; CDR3: CASSLGFDSYYEQYF; DNA: TGCGCCAGCAGCTTAGGCTTCGACTCGTACTACGAGCAGTACTTC
V: TRBV28; size: few; D: TRBD1; J: TRBJ1-5; CDR3: CASSRSGGQGLNSNQPQHF; DNA: TGTGCCAGCAGCCGGAGCGGGGGACAGGGGTTGAATAGCAATCAGCCCCAGCATTTT
V: TRBV7-6; size: -; D: -; J: TRBJ2-6; CDR3: CASSFLGLKSSGANVLTF; DNA: TGTGCCAGCAGCTTCCTGGGACTCAAAAGCTCTGGGGCCAACGTCCTGACTTTC
V: TRBV4-1; size: few; D: -; J: TRBJ2-2; CDR3: CASSQDNRGIGELFF; DNA: TGCGCCAGCAGCCAAGATAATAGGGGGATCGGGGAGCTGTTTTTT
V: TRBV7-2; size: -; D: -; J: TRBJ2-7; CDR3: CASSLASAYEQYF; DNA: TGTGCCAGCAGCTTAGCCTCTGCCTACGAGCAGTACTTC
V: TRBV27; size: -; D: TRBD1; J: TRBJ2-7; CDR3: CASSNNRDRALVGSYF; DNA: TGTGCCAGCAGCAACAACAGGGACAGGGCCCTTGTTGGCTCGTACTTC
V: TRBV2; size: few; D: -; J: TRBJ2-1; CDR3: CAIRHGEQFF; DNA: TGTGCCATCCGTCACGGGGAGCAGTTCTTC
V: TRBV28; size: -; D: -; J: TRBJ1-2; CDR3: CASSFASRYGYTF; DNA: TGTGCCAGCAGTTTCGCGAGTCGGTATGGCTACACCTTC
V: TRBV14; size: -; D: TRBD1; J: TRBJ2-3; CDR3: CASSQADRGHFTDTQYF; DNA: TGTGCCAGCAGCCAAGCCGACAGGGGACATTTCACAGATACGCAGTATTTT
V: TRBV6-1; size: few; D: TRBD2; J: TRBJ2-1; CDR3: CASRLGLENEQFF; DNA: TGTGCCAGCAGACTAGGACTAGAAAATGAGCAGTTCTTC
V: TRBV18; size: -; D: TRBD2; J: TRBJ2-5; CDR3: CASSPPLGGETQYF; DNA: TGTGCCAGCTCACCACCGCTGGGGGGGGAGACCCAGTACTTC
V: TRBV7-3; size: -; D: -; J: TRBJ1-1; CDR3: CASSQTSGAEAFF; DNA: TGTGCCAGCAGCCAGACGTCAGGGGCTGAAGCTTTCTTT
V: TRBV5-1; size: -; D: -; J: TRBJ2-3; CDR3: CASSLVFGRSTDTQYF; DNA: TGCGCCAGCAGCTTGGTTTTTGGGAGGTCCACAGATACGCAGTATTTT
V: TRBV14; size: -; D: -; J: TRBJ2-1; CDR3: CASRKAPGNEQFF; DNA: TGTGCCAGCAGGAAAGCCCCGGGCAATGAGCAGTTCTTC
V: TRBV30; size: -; D: -; J: TRBJ1-3; CDR3: CASPGQGNTIYF; DNA: TGTGCCTCTCCTGGACAGGGAAACACCATATATTTT
V: TRBV30; size: -; D: TRBD1; J: TRBJ2-5; CDR3: CALMRGQGETQYF; DNA: TGTGCTTTGATGAGGGGGCAGGGGGAGACCCAGTACTTC
V: TRBV10-3; size: -; D: TRBD1; J: TRBJ1-5; CDR3: CAIRDSNQPQHF; DNA: TGTGCCATCCGGGACAGTAATCAGCCCCAGCATTTT
V: TRBV11-2; size: -; D: TRBD2; J: TRBJ2-7; CDR3: CASSPTSGYEQYF; DNA: TGTGCCAGCAGCCCGACTAGCGGCTACGAGCAGTACTTC
V: TRBV7-6; size: -; D: TRBD1; J: TRBJ2-2; CDR3: CASSATGANTGELFF; DNA: TGTGCCAGCAGCGCGACAGGGGCGAACACCGGGGAGCTGTTTTTT
V: TRBV6-1; size: -; D: -; J: TRBJ1-2; CDR3: CASSVSGNYGYTF; DNA: TGTGCCAGCAGTGTTTCAGGGAACTATGGCTACACCTTC
V: TRBV5-1; size: once; D: TRBD1; J: TRBJ2-7; CDR3: CASSPNRGEQYF; DNA: TGCGCCAGCAGCCCCAACAGGGGCGAGCAGTACTTC
V: TRBV5-1; size: -; D: -; J: TRBJ1-3; CDR3: CASSLGQANSGNTIYF; DNA: TGCGCCAGCAGCTTGGGACAGGCAAACTCTGGAAACACCATATATTTT
V: TRBV18; size: -; D: TRBD1; J: TRBJ2-7; CDR3: CASSRSGQIYEQYF; DNA: TGTGCCAGCTCACGATCGGGACAGATCTACGAGCAGTACTTC
V: TRBV9; size: few; D: TRBD1; J: TRBJ1-6; CDR3: CASSPGDRSNSPLHF; DNA: TGTGCCAGCAGCCCCGGGGACAGGAGTAATTCACCCCTCCACTTT